The clone carrying this TCR beta chain was observed many times. Antigen specificity is unknown. V shed 2 bases and J shed 7 bases, with 14 bases lying between them. Per the germline V gene, CDR1 is MDHEN and CDR2 is SYDVKM. There are 15 residues in the CDR3. These data come from a study of early T cells in non-severe SARS-CoV-2 infection. Study summary: The authors sequenced bulk RNA from unsorted whole blood, leaving chains unpaired. Study-wide results and caveats: A preference for anti-spike CD8 responses marked VDJdb matching, which missed private and CD4 specificities.

Individual cDNA molecules carried attached unique molecular identifiers. Via MiXCR, TCRdb re-called the 5' RACE reads, giving one row per CDR3 protein. The table includes 85,000 to 95,000 distinct CDR3 sequences, over 15% detected once. V usage is TRBV28 and J usage is TRBJ2-2, with D uncertain. The specimen was whole blood, collected at baseline. The clonotype was recovered from an adult who was a healthcare worker with PCR-confirmed SARS-CoV-2 infection or an uninfected control (not recorded which). The CDR3 nucleotides are TGTGCCAGCAGTTTACACACTTTCGTCAGCGGGGAGCTGTTTTTT. Translated, it gives CASSLHTFVSGELFF.